This is a list of T cell receptor beta chains from one sample in a study of blood T cell repertoires in COVID-19. The repertoire was sequenced with immunoSEQ multiplex PCR; TCRdb's copy has only in-frame clones and lacks some. Of about 350,000 clones listed, more than 70% are singletons. Sequencing was done on a sample of peripheral blood. Source of these receptors: a woman aged 55 to 70 with COVID-19, enrolled during active disease. Both conserved end residues are part of each CDR3. D genes are given only for firm matches. Size tells how often a clone was seen (once, few, many) or the class of an expanded clone, and some rows leave it out.

clone_size d_call j_call v_call cdr3_nt cdr3_aa
once TRBD2 TRBJ2-3 TRBV12-3/TRBV12-4 TGTGCCAGCAGGCGGGGGGGTGGCGATACGCAGTATTTT CASRRGGGDTQYF
NA NA TRBJ1-2 TRBV29-1 TGCAGCTCATTGGACAGTACCTATGGCTACACCTTC CSSLDSTYGYTF
once NA TRBJ1-5 TRBV7-2 TGTGCCAGCAGCTTATTGGGGGCACGGCAGCCCCAGCATTTT CASSLLGARQPQHF
NA NA TRBJ1-1 TRBV7-9 TGTGCCAGCAGCTCGGGGAGAAACACTGAAGCTTTCTTT CASSSGRNTEAFF
NA TRBD1 TRBJ1-6 TRBV14 TGTGCCAGCAGCCCCCAGGGGGCGGCTAATTCACCCCTCCACTTT CASSPQGAANSPLHF
NA TRBD1 TRBJ1-6 TRBV28 TGTGCCAGCAGTCCCACAGGGGTCCCTTATAATTCACCCCTCCACTTT CASSPTGVPYNSPLHF
NA NA TRBJ1-1 TRBV12-3/TRBV12-4 TGTGCCAGCAGTTTTTCAGGGTTGGGTGAAGCTTTCTTT CASSFSGLGEAFF
NA NA TRBJ1-4 TRBV5-4 TGTGCCAGCAGCCCAGGAACGTCGGCAACTAATGAAAAACTGTTTTTT CASSPGTSATNEKLFF
NA TRBD1 TRBJ1-5 TRBV4-1 TGCGCCAGCAGCCTAGGACAGGGGAGTCAGCCCCAGCATTTT CASSLGQGSQPQHF
NA TRBD1 TRBJ2-2 TRBV2 TGTGCCAGCAGGGGACAGGGGGTCGACACCGGGGAGCTGTTTTTT CASRGQGVDTGELFF
NA TRBD2 TRBJ2-5 TRBV7-8 TGTGCCAGCATCATCCGAGGTAGCGGGGGGCTAGAGACCCAGTACTTC CASIIRGSGGLETQYF
few NA TRBJ1-4 TRBV27 TGTGCCAGCAGTGGTCAGGGTACTAATGAAAAACTGTTTTTT CASSGQGTNEKLFF
NA TRBD1 TRBJ2-5 TRBV5-1 TGCGCCAGCAGCGGCGCGGGACAGGAAGAAGAGACCCAGTACTTC CASSGAGQEEETQYF
NA TRBD1 TRBJ1-2 TRBV2 TGTGCCAGCAGTGAATACAGGGGAGGCGGAGGCTACACCTTC CASSEYRGGGGYTF
NA NA TRBJ1-2 TRBV10-1 TGCGCCAGCAGTTTAAACAGGGCGAGCTATGGCTACACCTTC CASSLNRASYGYTF
NA TRBD2 TRBJ2-7 TRBV4-1 TGCGCCAGCAGCCAGGACTCCCCGATCAGCGGGGGGGCAGCCCACGAGCAGTACTTC CASSQDSPISGGAAHEQYF
NA TRBD1 TRBJ2-6 TRBV19 TGTGCCAGTAGCCCAGGGGGCGCTGGGGCCAACGTCCTGACTTTC CASSPGGAGANVLTF
few TRBD2 TRBJ2-1 TRBV6-1 TGTGCCAGCAGTGAAGTGGCGGGGGTTGGGAATGAGCAGTTCTTC CASSEVAGVGNEQFF
NA NA TRBJ1-5 TRBV6-5 TGTGCCAGCAAACTGGGAGACAATCAGCCCCAGCATTTT CASKLGDNQPQHF
NA NA TRBJ1-6 TRBV6-5 TGTGCCAGCAGCGGGAGGCATTCACCCCTCCACTTT CASSGRHSPLHF
NA NA TRBJ1-1 TRBV29-1 TGCAGCGTTTCTGGACACATGAACACTGAAGCTTTCTTT CSVSGHMNTEAFF
once TRBD1 TRBJ1-1 TRBV19 TGTGCCAGTAGTATAAGGACAGGGGGCCGGAACACTGAAGCTTTCTTT CASSIRTGGRNTEAFF
once NA TRBJ2-3 TRBV7-3 TGTGCCAGCAGCATAGGGCCAGGGGATACGCAGTATTTT CASSIGPGDTQYF
NA TRBD1 TRBJ1-5 TRBV2 TGTGCCAGCAGACTGGACAGGGGAAGCAATCAGCCCCAGCATTTT CASRLDRGSNQPQHF
once NA TRBJ2-5 TRBV20-1 TGCAGTGCTAGCGGGTTAGAGACCCAGTACTTC CSASGLETQYF
NA TRBD2 TRBJ2-3 TRBV13 TGTGCCAGCAGCTGGCCGGGCGGGGGGGCTGGTACTACGCAGTATTTT CASSWPGGGAGTTQYF
NA NA TRBJ1-3 TRBV2 TGTGCCAGCAGTGGGAGATCTGGAAACACCATATATTTT CASSGRSGNTIYF
once TRBD2 TRBJ2-7 TRBV27 TGTGCCAGCTCAGTAGCGGGGTACCCTGGGGAGCAGTACTTC CASSVAGYPGEQYF
NA TRBD1 TRBJ2-7 TRBV5-1 TGCGCCAGCAGCCGGGACAGCCTAGGGGAGCAGTACTTC CASSRDSLGEQYF